Sequencing of this TCR beta chain was carried out in a study of blood T cells in healthy people across ages. Together with a sample-barcoded 5' primer, a J-beta primer mix was included in a second PCR lasting roughly 6 to 12 cycles. CDR3-containing paired-end reads numbering at least 2.5 million came from each sample. MiXCR was run by TCRdb on the 5' RACE reads, yielding one entry per CDR3 protein. The repertoire consists of 1,500,000 or so distinct CDR3 sequences, with around 40% occurring once and the leading ten covering 4%. Turning to this clonotype: Its antigen is not known. Its ends do not fully match the called genes, so a read error is possible.

Study-wide findings and caveats: Researchers said unsorted PBMCs prevented a conclusive naive versus antigen-experienced comparison. Significant beta diversity loss was already apparent by age roughly 44, declining roughly linearly.

Germline CDR1 KGHDR, CDR2 SFDVKD. CDR3 length equals 13 residues. This chain links TRBV24-1 with TRBJ2-1; D gene ambiguous. The source material was blood. The clonotype originates from a woman aged 18-29 years in good health. The CDR3 nucleotides read TGTGCCACCCTTAACAATATGAACAATGGGCAGTTCTTC. Translation gives CATLNNMNNGQFF.